The TCR beta chain under discussion was sequenced for a study of blood T cell repertoires in COVID-19 (TCRdb year 2020). A note on the overall study: Recovered participants in ImmuneRACE Cohort 3 were defined by two consecutive negative NP/OP PCR tests, clearance by a healthcare professional, or resolution of symptoms. The collaborator samples originated in the United States, Italy and Spain and spanned the acute and convalescent phases of COVID-19. The material from the prospective study consisted of cDNA or gDNA derived from T cells, B-cell-depleted T cells, or PBMCs. Subjects who had been exposed to COVID-19, were actively infected with it, or had recovered from it provided the deeply sampled blood TCRbeta repertoires that made up the dataset. The repertoires were made available in a free public database intended to serve as a resource for research on the immune response to SARS-CoV-2. Samples came from the ongoing ImmuneRACE study (first 160 participants) plus 1,254 subjects from 6 global collaborators. Nearly every sample came with metadata listing a de-identified subject ID, COVID-19 status, age in years and sex. Where available, HLA class I and class II types were obtained from metadata supplied by the sample provider rather than from assay-based typing.

General conclusions and limits of the study: How much clinical and demographic metadata was included differed by source and by participant, and the metadata was provided uncurated.

About this clone: There is no known antigen for this receptor. Base qualities are missing; no much larger clone stands one base away.

Participants in the prospective study were aged about 18 to 95 years, lived in 20 to 30 United States geographic areas, and enrolled through a virtual design. In the prospective study, participants were assigned to cohorts based on the clinical history participants reported in a screening survey and a study questionnaire. Each participant in the prospective study had whole blood, serum and a nasopharyngeal or oropharyngeal swab collected by mobile phlebotomists. Participants in the prospective study had the option to provide additional blood draws and questionnaires over a roughly 2-month period. Before DNA extraction, prospective study blood samples were shipped either frozen or at room temperature. Trimming leaves V shorter by 4 bases and J shorter by 5 bases, with the junction holding 3 bases beyond the gene matches. CDR1 and CDR2 (SGHRS, YFSETQ) derive from the germline V gene. Reading from cysteine to phenylalanine, the CDR3 counts 14 amino acids. The retained sequence is limited to the CDR3, 42 bases, with the frame set at the first base.

TCRbeta CDR3 regions were amplified from genomic DNA using the immunoSEQ Assay, a bias-controlled multiplex PCR. In the paper's pipeline: The number of nucleated cells in each sample was estimated from the amplification of reference gene primers within the assay. To quantify the absolute abundance of each unique TCRbeta CDR3 rearrangement, sequence reads were collapsed and filtered. For each sample, productive Simpson clonality was calculated as the square root of Simpson's diversity index over productive rearrangements. TCRdb holds this immuneACCESS table with in-frame rearrangements only. Some clones are missing; in checked studies, unresolved V genes explain under half, and the rest has no known cause. The V and J calls and clone size were taken over from that table, and D and trimming were inferred from the DNA. The sample yields 150,000 to 200,000 clones; 79% were counted once. 15% to 20% of the sample goes to the ten largest clones.

The rearrangement combines TRBV5-1 with TRBJ2-3, and TRBD1 matches 11 of the central bases. Sample: PBMCs or T cells enriched from blood (not recorded which). The TCR originated in a woman in her 70s in a cohort exposed to, infected with or recovered from COVID-19 (not recorded which). In nucleotides, the sequence is TGCGCCAGCAGCCCGGACAGGGGGCAAGATACGCAGTATTTT. The translation is CASSPDRGQDTQYF. Beyond the CDR3, the reference TRBV5-1 and TRBJ2-3 genes provide the residues; the full variable domain reads: KAGVTQTPRYLIKTRGQQVTLSCSPISGHRSVSWYQQTPGQGLQFLFEYFSETQRNKGNFPGRFSGRQFSNSRSEMNVSTLELGDSALYLCASSPDRGQDTQYFGPGTRLTVL.